The 28 T cell receptor beta chains listed next were all sequenced from one sample in a study of cytomegalovirus exposure and HLA in healthy donors. PCR used 60 Vbeta primers and 13 Jbeta primers. Some clones are missing from TCRdb's copy, which holds only in-frame ones; the method was immunoSEQ multiplex PCR. The specimen's table records roughly 51,000 clones. The sample was PBMCs. All receptors derive from a woman aged 45-65 years in good health and CMV-seropositive.

On this clone itself: A junction boundary mismatches the germline segment, possibly from a read error. V usage is TRBV19 and J usage is TRBJ1-1; TRBD1 matches at 8 bases. Germline-derived CDR1 and CDR2 are LNHDA and SQIVND (reference sequence). CDR3 length: 13 amino acids. The chain's CDR3 is CASSIKAGGALDF. CDR3 nucleotides: TGTGCCAGTAGTATTAAGGCAGGGGGCGCCCTCGACTTT. Full variable domain (outside the CDR3, taken from reference TRBV19 and TRBJ1-1): DGGITQSPKYLFRKEGQNVTLSCEQNLNHDAMYWYRQDPGQGLRLIYYSQIVNDFQKGDIAEGYSVSREKKESFPLTVTSAQKNPTAFYLCASSIKAGGALDFGQGTRLTVV.

The genes are TRBV5-1 and TRBJ2-2, with TRBD2 identical over 7 bases. The CDR3 length is 14 residues. V gave up 4 bases and J gave up 2 bases; unmatched junction bases: 2. Germline V gives CDR1 SGHRS, CDR2 YFSETQ. Here the CDR3 DNA reads TGCGCCAGCAGCCAAGCGGGAAACACCGGGGAGCTGTTTTTT. Amino acid sequence: CASSQAGNTGELFF.

The J gene is TRBJ1-2, the V gene TRBV19, with 7 bases identical to TRBD1. This CDR3 is 15 amino acids long. Germline-derived CDR1 and CDR2 are LNHDA and SQIVND (reference sequence). Trimming cost V 3 bases and J 0 bases; bases outside gene matches: 4. The CDR3 loop is CASSIRDRANYGYTF. The CDR3 nucleotides are TGTGCCAGTAGTATCCGGGACAGAGCTAACTATGGCTACACCTTC.

The chain uses TRBV19 and TRBJ2-2; TRBD2 might be the D (7 bases). With 7 bases removed from V and 3 bases from J, the gap between germline ends came to 15 bases. Germline CDR1 reads LNHDA; CDR2 reads SQIVND (reference sequence). The CDR3 sequence is 15 residues long. Written as DNA, the CDR3 is TGTGCCAGTATGGGAGGGGGGTCCTACACCGGGGAGCTGTTTTTT. Translation gives CASMGGGSYTGELFF. Full variable domain (rest looked up from reference TRBV19 and TRBJ2-2): DGGITQSPKYLFRKEGQNVTLSCEQNLNHDAMYWYRQDPGQGLRLIYYSQIVNDFQKGDIAEGYSVSREKKESFPLTVTSAQKNPTAFYLCASMGGGSYTGELFFGEGSRLTVL.

V is TRBV14 and J is TRBJ2-5, with 11 positions matching TRBD2. CDR1 and CDR2 (germline): SGHDN, FVKESK. This CDR3 has 17 residues. Losses at the gene ends were 1 base for V and 3 bases for J; bases not matched to a gene: 7. This CDR3 reads CASSQATSGGTKETQYF. Written as DNA, the CDR3 is TGTGCCAGCAGCCAAGCAACTAGCGGGGGTACGAAAGAGACCCAGTACTTC.

DNA for the CDR3: TGTGCCAGCAGCTTAGAGCCTCCCAAAGATACGCAGTATTTT. Its protein is CASSLEPPKDTQYF. This chain joins TRBV7-2 and TRBJ2-3; D is undetermined. In germline, CDR1 is SGHTA, CDR2 FQGNSA. The CDR3 spans 14 residues. V was clipped by 1 base and J by 5 bases, with 10 bases between them.

This rearrangement joins TRBV4-2 to TRBJ1-2; 10 nucleotides match TRBD1. Germline V lookup: CDR1 LGHNA, CDR2 YNFKEQ. The CDR3 is 16 amino acids. With V trimmed by 0 bases and J by 4 bases, 5 bases remained unmatched. The CDR3 coding sequence is TGTGCCAGCAGCCAAGAGGGGACAGGGGTGAGCTATGGCTACACCTTC. As protein: CASSQEGTGVSYGYTF.

V is TRBV7-9 and J is TRBJ2-1, with 8 positions matching TRBD2. The CDR3 is 17 residues long. CDR1 and CDR2 from the germline V gene are SEHNR and FQNEAQ (reference sequence). V lost 5 bases, J lost 8 bases, and 17 bases stayed unmatched. In DNA, the CDR3 is TGTGCCAGCAGCCCAAAGCCCTGGCAGCGGGAGATCGATGAGCAGTTCTTC. Protein sequence: CASSPKPWQREIDEQFF.

J is TRBJ1-2 and V is TRBV9; tentative D call: TRBD1 (5 bases). Looked up from germline, CDR1 is SGDLS and CDR2 is YYNGEE. With 0 bases removed from V and 6 bases from J, the gap between germline ends came to 15 bases. The length of the CDR3 is 15 residues. The CDR3 spells CASSVGVWGGNGYTF. The CDR3 DNA sequence: TGTGCCAGCAGCGTAGGAGTCTGGGGGGGAAATGGCTACACCTTC.

The V and J genes are TRBV9 and TRBJ1-2; D uncertain. V lost 0 bases and J 5 bases, leaving 8 bases between the germline ends. The germline V gene has CDR1 SGDLS and CDR2 YYNGEE. The CDR3 runs to 13 residues. The CDR3 region has the DNA TGTGCCAGCAGCGTAGACGCGCAATATGGCTACACCTTC. Translated: CASSVDAQYGYTF. The full variable domain, with the rest looked up from reference TRBV9 and TRBJ1-2, is DSGVTQTPKHLITATGQRVTLRCSPRSGDLSVYWYQQSLDQGLQFLIQYYNGEERAKGNILERFSAQQFPDLHSELNLSSLELGDSALYFCASSVDAQYGYTFGSGTRLTVV.

The CDR3, as DNA: TGTGCCAGCAGGGGGACAGGGGTTAGCGGCTACACCTTC. Its translation: CASRGTGVSGYTF. The J gene is TRBJ1-2, the V gene TRBV6-5; 10 bases fit TRBD1. Germline trimming cut 6 bases from V and 8 bases from J; bases unmatched to any gene: 6. This CDR3 region has 13 residues. Germline V gives CDR1 MNHEY, CDR2 SVGAGI.

The chain is built from TRBV5-4 and TRBJ1-2; D is perhaps TRBD1 (6 bases). Germline V gene lookup returns CDR1 SGHNT and CDR2 YYREEE (reference sequence). The CDR3 contains 14 residues. V gave up 0 bases and J gave up 4 bases, with 10 bases separating them. In nucleotides, the CDR3 is TGTGCCAGCAGCTTGGGGGGGCCGGGCTATGGCTACACCTTC. Translation: CASSLGGPGYGYTF.

This sequence joins TRBV5-5 and TRBJ2-7, with 7 bases aligning to TRBD2. Germline lookup yields CDR1 SGHKS and CDR2 YYEKEE (reference sequence). The CDR3 consists of 14 residues. The V gene end was trimmed by 0 bases and the J gene end by 5 bases; junction bases not matched to a gene: 5. The CDR3 DNA reads TGTGCCAGCAGCTTGGGCAGGAGCGGGAACGAGCAGTACTTC. It translates to CASSLGRSGNEQYF.

The chain uses TRBV10-2 and TRBJ2-7; tentative D call: TRBD2 (7 bases). Trimming left V 3 bases short and J 6 bases short, with 12 bases between. The V gene's germline CDR1 is WSHSY and CDR2 SAAADI. The CDR3 runs to 13 residues. CDR3 protein: CASSDGGGLEQYF. DNA for the CDR3: TGCGCCAGCAGTGATGGGGGGGGCCTCGAGCAGTACTTC.

This chain connects TRBV28 to TRBJ1-5; a weak D match, TRBD1 (6 bases). CDR3 size: 15 residues. The V end was cut by 5 bases, the J end by 6 bases, with 17 bases between. Germline V CDR1 and CDR2: MDHEN, SYDVKM. Here the CDR3 reads CASSTTRGRGQPQHF. DNA for the CDR3: TGTGCCAGCAGTACCACCCGGGGCAGGGGTCAGCCCCAGCATTTT.

As regards this clone: Within the sample, other DNA sequences also encode this same CDR3. This rearrangement joins TRBV6-5 to TRBJ2-2; D is undetermined. V was shortened by 6 bases and J by 2 bases, with 4 bases between the two germline ends. The germline V gene encodes CDR1 MNHEY and CDR2 SVGAGI. The CDR3 length is 12 residues. The CDR3 here is CASSQNTGELFF. In DNA form, the CDR3 reads TGTGCCAGCAGCCAAAACACCGGGGAGCTGTTTTTT.

The chain uses TRBV1 and TRBJ1-6; the D call of TRBD1 is as the table states it, not checked on the DNA. TRBV1 is given as a pseudogene. The CDR3 contains 20 residues. CDR3 amino acids: CTSSLKRWTGGKSYNSPLHF. The CDR3 DNA is TGCACCAGCAGCCTCAAACGCTGGACAGGGGGCAAGTCCTATAATTCACCCCTCCACTTT.

The rearrangement uses TRBV5-1 and TRBJ1-2; D not resolved. V lost 0 bases to trimming and J lost 4 bases, with 7 bases between them. Germline-derived CDR1 and CDR2 are SGHRS and YFSETQ. The CDR3 has 13 residues. The CDR3 coding sequence is TGCGCCAGCAGCTTGGAAGGGAGCTATGGCTACACCTTC. Translation: CASSLEGSYGYTF.

The chain employs TRBV28 and TRBJ2-1; 7 bases match TRBD1. In germline, CDR1 is MDHEN, CDR2 SYDVKM. The CDR3 has 13 amino acids. The J segment lost 6 bases and the V segment lost 6 bases, leaving 5 bases of the junction unmatched. The CDR3 sequence is CASRRDRVNEQFF. As DNA, the CDR3 is TGTGCCAGCAGGCGAGACAGGGTCAATGAGCAGTTCTTC.

V usage is TRBV19 and J usage is TRBJ1-2; unclear D gene. Germline V gene data show CDR1 as LNHDA and CDR2 as SQIVND (reference sequence). The CDR3 covers 13 residues. V shed 6 bases and J shed 6 bases, with 14 bases lying between them. In nucleotides, the CDR3 is TGTGCCAGTAGCGCGACCGGGATGGATGGCTACACCTTC. Its translation: CASSATGMDGYTF.

The J gene is TRBJ2-7, the V gene TRBV5-1; 7 bases match TRBD2. Germline loops: CDR1 SGHRS, CDR2 YFSETQ. The J segment lost 0 bases and the V segment lost 4 bases, leaving 10 bases of the junction unmatched. This CDR3 has 16 residues. CDR3 loop: CASSPGAAGFSYEQYF. The CDR3 DNA is TGCGCCAGCAGCCCCGGGGCAGCGGGATTCTCCTACGAGCAGTACTTC.

The chain combines TRBV4-3 with TRBJ1-1; D gene uncertain. The V gene's germline CDR1 is LGHNA and CDR2 YSLEER. CDR3 length equals 13 residues. V was clipped by 6 bases and J by 1 base, with 9 bases between them. CDR3 region: CASSPPGNTEAFF. The CDR3 nucleotides are TGCGCCAGCAGTCCCCCGGGGAACACTGAAGCTTTCTTT.

The V call is TRBV2, the J call TRBJ1-1; tentatively, D is TRBD1 (5 bases). Trimming pared 5 bases from V and 1 base from J, leaving 11 bases between. Germline CDR1 and CDR2: SNHLY and FYNNEI. The CDR3 sequence is 14 residues long. The CDR3 DNA follows: TGTGCCAGCAGTACCGACAGAAGGAACACTGAAGCTTTCTTT. This gives the protein CASSTDRRNTEAFF.

This sequence joins TRBV9 and TRBJ1-1; tentative D call: TRBD1 (5 bases). Looked up from germline, CDR1 is SGDLS and CDR2 is YYNGEE. The length of the CDR3 is 14 residues. V shed 0 bases and J shed 4 bases, with 10 bases lying between them. The CDR3, as DNA: TGTGCCAGCAGCGTAGGACACGGGGGCACTGAAGCTTTCTTT. The encoded protein is CASSVGHGGTEAFF.

J is TRBJ1-5 and V is TRBV6-1; D unresolved. Trimming removed 6 bases at V and 7 bases at J, with 19 bases between. CDR3 length: 15 residues. The germline gives CDR1 MNHNS, CDR2 SASEGT. Written as DNA, the CDR3 is TGTGCCAGCAGCTCCACGCCGGAGTTGGAACAGCCCCAGCATTTT. Amino acid sequence: CASSSTPELEQPQHF.

The J gene is TRBJ1-2, the V gene TRBV28; no clear D. Trimming cost V 6 bases and J 3 bases, with 14 bases left between them. CDR3 length equals 14 residues. Germline CDR1 reads MDHEN; CDR2 reads SYDVKM. The CDR3 bases are TGTGCCAGCAGGCGGGGAGGCCGCGACTATGGCTACACCTTC. This sequence encodes CASRRGGRDYGYTF.

The V call is TRBV18, the J call TRBJ2-2; D is uncertain. Germline V CDR1 and CDR2: KGHSH, LQKENI. V gave up 2 bases and J gave up 1 base, with 8 bases separating them. The CDR3 runs to 15 residues. CDR3 DNA sequence: TGTGCCAGCTCACCAATACAAAAGAACACCGGGGAGCTGTTTTTT. Its translation is CASSPIQKNTGELFF.

The DNA of the CDR3 is TGTGCCAGCAGTTACTCACGGGGCTACGAGCAGTACTTC. The encoded protein is CASSYSRGYEQYF. This rearrangement joins TRBV6-5 to TRBJ2-7; possible D gene TRBD2, 5 bases. This CDR3 comprises 13 residues. The V end was cut by 0 bases, the J end by 3 bases, with 6 bases between. Germline loops: CDR1 MNHEY, CDR2 SVGAGI.